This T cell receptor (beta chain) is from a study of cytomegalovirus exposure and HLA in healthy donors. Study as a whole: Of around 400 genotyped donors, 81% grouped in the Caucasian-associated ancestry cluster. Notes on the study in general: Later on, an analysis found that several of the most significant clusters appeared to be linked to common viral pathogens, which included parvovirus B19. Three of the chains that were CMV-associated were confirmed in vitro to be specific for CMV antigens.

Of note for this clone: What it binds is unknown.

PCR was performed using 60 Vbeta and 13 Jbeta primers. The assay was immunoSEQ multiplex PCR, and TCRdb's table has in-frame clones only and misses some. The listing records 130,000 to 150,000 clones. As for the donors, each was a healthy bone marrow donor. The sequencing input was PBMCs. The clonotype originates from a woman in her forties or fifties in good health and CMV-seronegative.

Here the CDR3 DNA reads TGCGCCAGCAGCCGAACAGGGGGAGAGACCCAGTACTTC. Translated, it gives CASSRTGGETQYF. This rearrangement joins TRBV4-1 to TRBJ2-5, with 8 positions matching TRBD1. V lost 4 bases to trimming and J lost 4 bases; unmatched junction nucleotides: 2. The CDR3 spans 13 residues. CDR1 and CDR2 from the germline V gene are MGHRA and YSYEKL.